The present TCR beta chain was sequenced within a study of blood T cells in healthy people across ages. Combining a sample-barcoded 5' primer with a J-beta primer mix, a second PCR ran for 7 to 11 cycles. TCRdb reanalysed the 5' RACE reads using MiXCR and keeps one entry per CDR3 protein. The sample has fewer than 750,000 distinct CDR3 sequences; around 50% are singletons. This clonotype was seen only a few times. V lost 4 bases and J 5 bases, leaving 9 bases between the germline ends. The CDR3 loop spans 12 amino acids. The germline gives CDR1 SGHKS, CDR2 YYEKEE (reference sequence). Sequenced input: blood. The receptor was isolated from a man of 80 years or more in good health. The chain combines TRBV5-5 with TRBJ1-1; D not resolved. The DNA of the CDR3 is TGTGCCAGCAGCACCGGGCGGACTGAAGCTTTCTTT. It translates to CASSTGRTEAFF.